This TCR beta chain appears in the sequencing data of a study of blood T cell repertoires in COVID-19. Turning to the study itself: In each case, the material was cDNA or gDNA derived from T cells, B-cell-depleted T cells, or PBMCs.

Original processing notes: Reference gene primers were amplified, and this amplification served to estimate nucleated cell counts. TCRdb keeps only in-frame clones here, not all; method: immunoSEQ multiplex PCR. D and trimming come from the DNA, and the V and J calls and clone size come from that table. The table has about 85,000 clones, 90% seen once. The CDR3 extends over 14 amino acids. Looked up from germline, CDR1 is MDHEN and CDR2 is SYDVKM. With 9 bases clipped from V and 4 bases from J, the junction kept 6 bases outside the gene matches. The TCR comes from a woman over 75 with active or convalescent COVID-19. Sequencing was done on a sample of peripheral blood. The chain has TRBV28 and TRBJ2-1; TRBD2 aligns across 10 bases. The CDR3 region has the DNA TGTGCCAGTTGGGCTAGCGGGAGTTACAATGAGCAGTTCTTC. As protein: CASWASGSYNEQFF.